This T cell receptor (beta chain) was identified during a study of blood T cell repertoires in COVID-19. This CDR3 is built from 14 residues. Germline lookup yields CDR1 SQVTM and CDR2 ANQGSEA. V was cut by 4 bases and J by 0 bases, with 10 bases left in between. Clones were read by immunoSEQ multiplex PCR, and TCRdb kept only the in-frame ones, dropping some. This table holds about 250,000 clones, around 88% found once. This clone has more than one count but fewer than ten. The gene calls are TRBV29-1 and TRBJ1-3, with D unresolved. The TCR sequence derives from a middle-aged man who had recovered from COVID-19. Sequencing was carried out using PBMCs or T cells enriched from blood (not recorded which). CDR3: CSVGPGSSGNTIYF. CDR3 DNA: TGCAGCGTTGGTCCCGGGAGCTCTGGAAACACCATATATTTT.